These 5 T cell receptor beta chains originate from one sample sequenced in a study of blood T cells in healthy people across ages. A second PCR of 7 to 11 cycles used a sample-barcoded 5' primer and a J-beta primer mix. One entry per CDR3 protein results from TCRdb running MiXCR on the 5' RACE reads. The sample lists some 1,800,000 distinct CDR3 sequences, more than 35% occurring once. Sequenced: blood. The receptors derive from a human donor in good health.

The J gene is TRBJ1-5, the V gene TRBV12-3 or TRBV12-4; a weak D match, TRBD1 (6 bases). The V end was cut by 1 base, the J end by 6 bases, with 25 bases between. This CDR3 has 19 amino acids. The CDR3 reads CASSLGFGGGWKELQPQHF. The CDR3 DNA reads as TGTGCCAGCAGTTTAGGATTCGGAGGGGGGTGGAAGGAACTTCAGCCCCAGCATTTT.

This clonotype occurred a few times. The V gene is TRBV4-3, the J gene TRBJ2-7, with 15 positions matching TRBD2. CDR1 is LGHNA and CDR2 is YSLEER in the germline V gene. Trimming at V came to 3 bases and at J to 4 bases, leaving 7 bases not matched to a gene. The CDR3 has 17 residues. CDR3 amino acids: CASSQGGGLAGGYEQYF. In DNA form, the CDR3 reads TGCGCCAGCAGCCAGGGAGGGGGACTAGCGGGGGGTTACGAGCAGTACTTC.

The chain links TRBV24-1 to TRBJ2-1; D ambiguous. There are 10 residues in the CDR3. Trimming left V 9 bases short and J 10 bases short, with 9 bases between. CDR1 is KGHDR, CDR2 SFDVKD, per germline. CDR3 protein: CATPLTEQFF. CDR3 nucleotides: TGTGCCACCCCTTTAACCGAGCAGTTCTTC.

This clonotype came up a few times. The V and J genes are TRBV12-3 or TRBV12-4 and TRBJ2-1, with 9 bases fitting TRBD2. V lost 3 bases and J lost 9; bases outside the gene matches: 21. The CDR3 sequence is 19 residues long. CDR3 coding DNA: TGTGCCAGCAGTTTCGGTGTCGATGGACTAGCGAGTGAAAGGAGTGAGCAGTTCTTC. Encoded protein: CASSFGVDGLASERSEQFF.

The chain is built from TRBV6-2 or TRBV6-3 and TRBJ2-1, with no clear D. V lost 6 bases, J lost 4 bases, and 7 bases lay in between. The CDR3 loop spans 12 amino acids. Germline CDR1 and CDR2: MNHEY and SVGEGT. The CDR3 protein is CASRLVYNEQFF. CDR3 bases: TGTGCCAGCAGGCTCGTTTACAATGAGCAGTTCTTC.